The 21 T cell receptor beta chains reported below all come from one sample, sequenced in a study of blood T cell repertoires in COVID-19. Generated by immunoSEQ multiplex PCR, the TCRdb table keeps only in-frame clones and is missing some. The sample shows 87,000 or so clones, more than 75% of them seen only once. Material: peripheral blood. All receptors derive from a man aged 40-55 years with acute or convalescent COVID-19.

CDR3 loop: CASSTSYEQYF. CDR3 DNA sequence: TGTGCCAGCAGTACTAGCTACGAGCAGTACTTC. The chain combines TRBV2 with TRBJ2-7, with D perhaps matching TRBD2 (5 bases). V was clipped by 5 bases and J by 3 bases, with 5 bases between them. The CDR3 has 11 amino acids. From germline, CDR1 is SNHLY and CDR2 FYNNEI.

This clone was picked up one time. The J gene is TRBJ2-2, the V gene TRBV19; D perhaps matches TRBD1 (5 bases). Deletions cut 7 bases from V and 1 base from J, with 10 bases between. Germline V gene lookup returns CDR1 LNHDA and CDR2 SQIVND (reference sequence). This CDR3 spans 14 amino acids. CDR3 sequence reads: CASIVRENTGELFF. Written as DNA, the CDR3 is TGTGCCAGTATAGTCAGGGAGAACACCGGGGAGCTGTTTTTT.

V and J are TRBV5-6 and TRBJ1-5; 7 positions agree with TRBD1. This CDR3 region has 12 residues. J lost 7 bases, V lost 4 bases, and 2 bases had no gene match. Germline CDR1 SGHDT, CDR2 YYEEEE. The CDR3 region is CASSRQGQPQHF. CDR3 DNA: TGTGCCAGCAGCAGACAGGGACAGCCCCAGCATTTT.

The CDR3 DNA is TGTGCCAGCAGCTCCCAGGGACTAGCGGGGGGGCTTAGAGAGACCCAGTACTTC. Its translation is CASSSQGLAGGLRETQYF. This chain joins TRBV5-5 and TRBJ2-5; 16 nucleotides align to TRBD2. The CDR3 extends over 18 amino acids. The junction had 9 bases not matched to a gene; V was cut back by 3 bases and J by 4 bases. Germline values: CDR1 SGHKS, CDR2 YYEKEE (reference sequence).

J is TRBJ1-5 and V is TRBV19; D remains ambiguous. Germline assignment: CDR1 LNHDA and CDR2 SQIVND (reference sequence). This CDR3 spans 13 amino acids. The V end lost 0 bases, the J end lost 6 bases, and 6 bases lay between the germline ends. CDR3 in DNA: TGTGCCAGTAGTATAGATCTTGTTCAGCCCCAGCATTTT. Protein product: CASSIDLVQPQHF.

This chain uses TRBV14 with TRBJ2-5; no clear D gene. V shed 4 bases and J shed 0 bases, with 6 bases lying between them. This CDR3 has 13 residues. Germline V gene sequence: CDR1 SGHDN, CDR2 FVKESK. The CDR3 spells CASSPQYQETQYF. In nucleotides, the CDR3 is TGTGCCAGCAGCCCGCAGTACCAAGAGACCCAGTACTTC.

The J gene is TRBJ2-7, the V gene TRBV6-5; a weak D match, TRBD2 (7 bases). The CDR3 is 13 residues long. Germline CDR1 and CDR2: MNHEY and SVGAGI. Trimming removed 7 bases from V and 6 bases from J, with 16 bases in between. CDR3 nucleotides: TGTGCCAGCATCCCCGGGGGGCCCGGCGAGCAGTACTTC. Translated, it gives CASIPGGPGEQYF.

The V call is TRBV5-4, the J call TRBJ2-1; 12 nucleotides line up with TRBD2. The CDR3 is made up of 16 amino acids. The germline V gene has CDR1 SGHNT and CDR2 YYREEE (reference sequence). Trimming at V came to 2 bases and at J to 2 bases, leaving 2 bases not matched to a gene. DNA of the CDR3: TGTGCCAGCAGCTTTGGACTAGCGGGAACCTACAATGAGCAGTTCTTC. Its translation is CASSFGLAGTYNEQFF.

A few counts support this clone. The V gene is TRBV7-9, the J gene TRBJ1-2; no clear D. The CDR3 extends over 15 amino acids. Trimming removed 7 bases from V and 1 base from J, with 16 bases in between. Germline CDR1 SEHNR, CDR2 FQNEAQ (reference sequence). The CDR3 sequence: CASNPAAIINYGYTF. CDR3 bases: TGTGCCAGCAACCCCGCAGCGATAATTAACTATGGCTACACCTTC.

J is TRBJ1-5 and V is TRBV19, with unresolved D. Germline loops: CDR1 LNHDA, CDR2 SQIVND (reference sequence). V lost 8 bases to trimming and J lost 3 bases, with 20 bases between them. The CDR3 runs 16 residues. CDR3 bases: TGTGCCAGTGCGGAGGCCGGCCGTTTAGTCAATCAGCCCCAGCATTTT. This codes for CASAEAGRLVNQPQHF.

The V and J genes are TRBV5-6 and TRBJ1-1; possibly TRBD1 for D (5 bases). Per germline, CDR1 SGHDT and CDR2 YYEEEE. Trimming shortened V by 7 bases and J by 5 bases, and 18 bases separated the two germline ends. The CDR3 consists of 14 residues. CDR3 in DNA: TGTGCCAGCTTTCGACCTGGGGGGAATACTGAAGCTTTCTTT. Translating it yields CASFRPGGNTEAFF. The whole variable domain, remainder taken from reference TRBV5-6 and TRBJ1-1, is DAGVTQSPTHLIKTRGQQVTLRCSPKSGHDTVSWYQQALGQGPQFIFQYYEEEERQRGNFPDRFSGHQFPNYSSELNVNALLLGDSALYLCASFRPGGNTEAFFGQGTRLTVV.

The genes are TRBV2 and TRBJ1-2; D gene uncertain. There are 14 residues in the CDR3. Germline V gene sequence: CDR1 SNHLY, CDR2 FYNNEI. V was pared by 3 bases and J by 3 bases, with 11 bases between. As DNA, the CDR3 is TGTGCCAGCAGTGAGCGGGCGGCCTACTATGGCTACACCTTC. The encoded protein is CASSERAAYYGYTF.

The chain links TRBV29-1 to TRBJ2-7; D gene unclear. This CDR3 contains 13 residues. Trimming took off 4 bases at V and 0 bases at J, with 10 bases between the two ends. CDR1 and CDR2 from the germline V gene are SQVTM and ANQGSEA. The CDR3 protein is CSVAGRNSYEQYF. The CDR3 region has the DNA TGCAGCGTTGCTGGGCGAAACTCCTACGAGCAGTACTTC.

The CDR3 region is CASSSLPGQGGQPQHF. CDR3 bases: TGTGCCAGCAGTTCCTTACCCGGACAGGGCGGCCAGCCCCAGCATTTT. This chain links TRBV6-6 with TRBJ1-5; 8 bases fit TRBD1. V gave up 4 bases and J gave up 7 bases; unmatched junction bases: 12. Germline CDR1 reads MNHNY; CDR2 reads SVGAGI (reference sequence). This CDR3 contains 16 residues.

This clone occurred once. The V call is TRBV3-1 (or the pseudogene TRBV3-2), the J call TRBJ2-6, with D unclear. The germline gives CDR1 LGHDT, CDR2 YNNKEL (reference sequence). The germline V and J ends were trimmed by 0 bases and 4 bases, with 7 bases remaining between them. There are 15 residues in the CDR3. In DNA form, the CDR3 reads TGTGCCAGCAGCCAAGATCGGGTGGGGGCCAACGTCCTGACTTTC. Its translation is CASSQDRVGANVLTF.

This sequence joins TRBV4-3 and TRBJ1-2; D may be TRBD1 (5 bases). Germline CDR1 LGHNA, CDR2 YSLEER. Trimming took off 0 bases at V and 8 bases at J, with 13 bases between the two ends. This CDR3 comprises 14 residues. The CDR3 loop reads CASSQDQGIGGYTF. Here the CDR3 DNA reads TGCGCCAGCAGCCAAGATCAGGGCATCGGCGGCTACACCTTC.

The chain uses TRBV7-2 and TRBJ2-7; TRBD1 matches 7 bases. The junction had 7 bases not matched to a gene; V was cut back by 5 bases and J by 0 bases. Germline V gene data show CDR1 as SGHTA and CDR2 as FQGNSA. The CDR3 is made up of 15 amino acids. CDR3 loop: CASSTDRASSYEQYF. CDR3 DNA: TGTGCCAGCAGCACAGACAGGGCAAGCTCCTACGAGCAGTACTTC.

This chain links TRBV5-8 with TRBJ2-1, with 11 bases identical to TRBD2. Looked up from germline, CDR1 is SGHTS and CDR2 is YDEGEE. CDR3 length: 15 amino acids. V shed 1 base and J 10 bases; nucleotides not matched to a gene: 7. CDR3 sequence: CASSLRLAGGGEQFF. In nucleotides, the CDR3 is TGTGCCAGCAGCTTGCGGCTAGCGGGAGGAGGCGAGCAGTTCTTC.

The V gene is TRBV19, the J gene TRBJ2-1, with 8 bases fitting TRBD2. Germline assignment: CDR1 LNHDA and CDR2 SQIVND (reference sequence). V lost 2 bases, J lost 2 bases, and 5 bases stayed unmatched. CDR3 length: 16 amino acids. In DNA form, the CDR3 reads TGTGCCAGTAGTATAAAGCGGGGGCCCACCTACAATGAGCAGTTCTTC. As protein: CASSIKRGPTYNEQFF.

This clone is a singleton in its sample. The rearrangement uses TRBV19 and TRBJ2-1; 7 bases align to TRBD2. The CDR3 totals 16 residues. The ends lost 5 bases at V and 7 bases at J; junction bases unmatched: 14. The germline gives CDR1 LNHDA, CDR2 SQIVND (reference sequence). The CDR3 DNA reads TGTGCCAGTAGTTTGCCAAGCGGGGTTGGAGGTAATGAGCAGTTCTTC. Translated, it gives CASSLPSGVGGNEQFF.

The sample holds a few counts of this clone. The CDR3 loop reads CASSADRGGTQYF. DNA of the CDR3: TGTGCCAGCAGCGCAGACAGGGGAGGTACGCAGTATTTT. The chain employs TRBV7-3 and TRBJ2-3, with 8 bases lining up with TRBD1. CDR3 length: 13 amino acids. With V trimmed by 5 bases and J by 8 bases, 6 bases remained unmatched. Germline V lookup: CDR1 SGHTA, CDR2 FQGTGA.